This T cell receptor beta chain was sequenced for a study of T-cell memory formation after mild COVID-19. The study's findings and limits: Among clones contracting day 15 to 85, CD4/CD8 was balanced, whereas later expanders leaned CD4+. Among contracting clones, CD4+ were mainly CM/EM and CD8+ enriched in EMRA. Unconfirmed was the SARS-CoV-2 specificity of second-wave clones that peaked on day 37.

In its sample, this clonotype was seen a few times. Its target is unknown. V gave up 3 bases and J gave up 3 bases; unmatched junction bases: 3. CDR1 and CDR2 from the germline V gene are SGHRS and YFSETQ. This CDR3 is 14 amino acids long. TCRdb reanalysed the 5' RACE reads using MiXCR and keeps one entry per CDR3 protein. The table lists about 410,000 distinct CDR3 sequences, roughly 18% of them singletons, with about a fifth in the top ten. The receptor was derived from a young man who had mild COVID-19 (a few samples of this study predate the infection). Cell type and time point are not known. Source material: PBMCs or a T cell subset sorted from them (not recorded which). The chain uses TRBV5-1 and TRBJ2-1; TRBD1 matches 7 bases. The CDR3 DNA sequence: TGCGCCAGCAGCTCGGACAGGATCTACAATGAGCAGTTCTTC. It codes for CASSSDRIYNEQFF.